Shown below are 30 T cell receptor beta chains from a single sample sequenced in a study of neurological immune-mediated disorders. TCRdb recomputed calls from the 5' RACE reads with MiXCR, one row per CDR3 protein. The top ten clones hold approximately 5% of a sample with 100,000 or so distinct CDR3 sequences, roughly 13% of them seen once. Time point meaning: longitudinal time-point 2. Sequenced sample: PBMCs. The receptors come from a female donor with HTLV-1-associated myelopathy (HAM/TSP).

V is TRBV7-8 and J is TRBJ2-5; weak D call: TRBD2 (6 bases). The CDR3 is 18 residues long. Trimming removed 2 bases at V and 1 base at J, with 20 bases between. Germline V gives CDR1 SGHVS, CDR2 FQNEAQ. CDR3 in DNA: TGTGCCAGCAGCTTACCCCCAAGGGCAGGAGGGTTCCAAGAGACCCAGTACTTC. Translated, it gives CASSLPPRAGGFQETQYF.

This clonotype was detected ten times or more. The chain carries TRBV6-6 and TRBJ2-7; the D is unclear. Germline values: CDR1 MNHNY, CDR2 SVGAGI (reference sequence). CDR3 size: 11 residues. Trimming removed 6 bases from V and 4 bases from J, with 7 bases in between. The CDR3 sequence: CASSKKYEQYF. Written as DNA, the CDR3 is TGTGCCAGCAGCAAAAAGTACGAGCAGTACTTC.

The table lists this clonotype with many counts. The chain carries TRBV5-1 and TRBJ2-3; 8 positions agree with TRBD2. Germline V CDR1 and CDR2: SGHRS, YFSETQ. V shed 0 bases and J 4 bases; nucleotides not matched to a gene: 7. The CDR3 is 16 amino acids. The CDR3 loop is CASSLASGGPADTQYF. The CDR3 DNA reads TGCGCCAGCAGCTTGGCGTCGGGGGGGCCAGCAGATACGCAGTATTTT.

At least ten counts were recorded for this clonotype. The J gene is TRBJ2-6, the V gene TRBV7-9; 8 bases map to TRBD1. The CDR3 length is 19 residues. The J segment lost 2 bases and the V segment lost 5 bases, leaving 14 bases of the junction unmatched. Germline V gene lookup returns CDR1 SEHNR and CDR2 FQNEAQ (reference sequence). Here the CDR3 reads CASSPGQGVVFAGANVLTF. DNA of the CDR3: TGTGCCAGCAGCCCCGGACAGGGAGTCGTTTTTGCTGGGGCCAACGTCCTGACTTTC.

The V and J genes are TRBV5-1 and TRBJ1-1; the D is unclear. The V end was cut by 6 bases, the J end by 1 base, with 13 bases between. The V gene's germline CDR1 is SGHRS and CDR2 YFSETQ. CDR3 size: 14 residues. CDR3 sequence: CASMLTGGNTEAFF. The CDR3 nucleotides read TGCGCCAGCATGCTCACGGGTGGGAACACTGAAGCTTTCTTT.

In this sample, this clonotype turned up many times. The chain joins TRBV15 to TRBJ2-2; TRBD2 aligns across 7 bases. This CDR3 has 16 amino acids. Per the germline V gene, CDR1 is LNHNV and CDR2 is YYDKDF (reference sequence). CDR3 bases: TGTGCTACCCACTTCGGGGGGACCAGGAACACCGGGGAGCTGTTTTTT. Translated, it gives CATHFGGTRNTGELFF.

This clonotype showed up many times. The rearrangement uses TRBV20-1 and TRBJ2-1, with D unresolved. Deletions cut 4 bases from V and 8 bases from J, with 24 bases between. In germline, CDR1 is DFQATT, CDR2 SNEGSKA (reference sequence). The CDR3 length is 16 residues. The chain's CDR3 is CSAKSLYKYYSDEQFF. The DNA for the CDR3 is TGCAGTGCTAAAAGCCTTTACAAATATTACTCGGATGAGCAGTTCTTC.

This clonotype was found many times. V gene TRBV4-3 combines with J gene TRBJ2-3; D is undetermined. Germline V CDR1 and CDR2: LGHNA, YSLEER. The CDR3 is 13 amino acids. V was trimmed by 4 bases and J by 2 bases, leaving 7 bases between them. For the CDR3, the DNA is TGCGCCAGCAGCCTAGACAACACAGATACGCAGTATTTT. Translated, it gives CASSLDNTDTQYF.

To note about this clonotype: With a much larger clone just one base away, this may be a read error. The chain carries TRBV6-5 and TRBJ2-3, with D uncertain. The CDR3 runs to 12 residues. CDR1 and CDR2 (germline): MNHEY, SVGAGI. CDR3 bases: TGTGTCAGCAGTACAAACGGGGATACGCAGTATTTT. The encoded protein is CVSSTNGDTQYF.

Comment on this clonotype: A much larger clone lies one base from this, so it may be a read error. V and J are TRBV7-9 and TRBJ1-1; TRBD1 matches 11 bases. J was trimmed by 5 bases and V by 7 bases; bases with no gene match: 12. Germline V gene data show CDR1 as SEHNR and CDR2 as FQNEAQ (reference sequence). The CDR3 consists of 16 residues. The CDR3 sequence: CASNDRDRGISTEAFF. CDR3 coding DNA: TGTGCCAGCAACGACCGGGACAGGGGGATCAGTACTGAAGCTTTCTTT.

This clonotype was seen ten or more times. The chain is built from TRBV18 and TRBJ2-1; 8 bases agree with TRBD2. Looked up from germline, CDR1 is KGHSH and CDR2 is LQKENI. Trimming took 3 bases from V and 5 from J; bases not matched to a gene: 3. The CDR3 has 14 amino acids. The CDR3 coding sequence is TGTGCCAGCTCACCTGACGGGGGGGACAATGAGCAGTTCTTC. Protein: CASSPDGGDNEQFF.

This clonotype occurred many times. The rearrangement uses TRBV10-3 and TRBJ2-4, with D possibly matching TRBD2 (7 bases). Germline V gene data show CDR1 as ENHRY and CDR2 as SYGVKD. The CDR3 length is 16 residues. Trimming took off 4 bases at V and 0 bases at J, with 13 bases between the two ends. CDR3 loop: CAISGVGGPAKNIQYF. CDR3 bases: TGTGCCATCAGTGGAGTCGGGGGGCCAGCCAAAAACATTCAGTACTTC.

Ten or more counts support this clonotype. The chain carries TRBV6-1 and TRBJ1-1, with a tentative D call TRBD1 (5 bases). The CDR3 is 12 residues long. The germline V gene has CDR1 MNHNS and CDR2 SASEGT. Trimming removed 10 bases at V and 1 base at J, with 10 bases between. CDR3 nucleotide sequence: TGTGCCACCCGGGGCGCGAACACTGAAGCTTTCTTT. Amino acid sequence: CATRGANTEAFF.

This clonotype occurred once. The rearrangement joins TRBV11-2 to TRBJ2-3; the match to TRBD2 covers 8 bases. The V gene's germline CDR1 is SGHAT and CDR2 FQNNGV. V lost 5 bases, J lost 3 bases, and 10 bases stayed unmatched. This CDR3 comprises 16 residues. The CDR3, as DNA: TGTGCCAGCAGCCCTCACGGGGGGGCGGGTACAGATACGCAGTATTTT. Its protein is CASSPHGGAGTDTQYF.

The sample holds many counts of this clonotype. The genes are TRBV5-1 and TRBJ2-5; 7 bases are a match to TRBD2. The germline V gene has CDR1 SGHRS and CDR2 YFSETQ. This CDR3 is 15 amino acids long. V gave up 0 bases and J gave up 4 bases; unmatched junction bases: 6. This CDR3 is CASSLAPSGRETQYF. The CDR3 nucleotides are TGCGCCAGCAGCTTGGCCCCTAGCGGAAGAGAGACCCAGTACTTC.

This clonotype was observed at least ten times. The chain employs TRBV6-5 and TRBJ1-6, with a tentative D call TRBD1 (6 bases). Deletions cut 0 bases from V and 7 bases from J, with 10 bases between. This CDR3 is built from 15 residues. In germline, CDR1 is MNHEY, CDR2 SVGAGI. The CDR3 bases are TGTGCCAGCAGTTACTCGGGCGGACAGAATTCACCCCTCCACTTT. Translated: CASSYSGGQNSPLHF.

The chain's CDR3 is CSARAERRYGYTF. The CDR3 region has the DNA TGCAGTGCTAGAGCTGAGAGACGCTATGGCTACACCTTC. The V and J genes are TRBV20-1 and TRBJ1-2; D call uncertain. V was shortened by 1 base and J by 4 bases, with 10 bases between the two germline ends. The CDR3 is 13 amino acids. Per the germline V gene, CDR1 is DFQATT and CDR2 is SNEGSKA (reference sequence).

Concerning this clonotype itself: The junction and the germline gene differ at one end; a read error may be behind it. The gene calls are TRBV5-1 and TRBJ2-1, with D possibly TRBD1 on 5 matching bases. This CDR3 has 14 residues. CDR1 and CDR2 from the germline V gene are SGHRS and YFSETQ. In DNA form, the CDR3 reads TGCGCCAGCAACTTGGCCGGGCAGGGCGACGAGCAGTTCTTC. Encoded protein: CASNLAGQGDEQFF.

In its sample, this clonotype was seen many times. The CDR3 DNA sequence: TGCAGTGCTAGATCTAGCGGGGGTTTAGATACGCAGTATTTT. Protein: CSARSSGGLDTQYF. The rearrangement uses TRBV20-1 and TRBJ2-3; TRBD2 matches 10 bases. This CDR3 region has 14 residues. V gave up 2 bases and J gave up 5 bases; unmatched junction bases: 4. Germline CDR1 DFQATT, CDR2 SNEGSKA (reference sequence).

As for this clonotype: Just one base apart from a much larger clone, this may be a read error. The CDR3 carries no conserved terminal phenylalanine or tryptophan, so it likely arises from a read error. This chain joins TRBV7-2 and TRBJ2-7, with D hard to call. This CDR3 spans 13 amino acids. The germline V and J ends were trimmed by 2 bases and 3 bases, with 8 bases remaining between them. The germline V gene encodes CDR1 SGHTA and CDR2 FQGNSA. CDR3: CASSLSLDYEQYL. The DNA for the CDR3 is TGTGCCAGCAGCTTATCGCTAGACTACGAGCAGTACTTA.

This clonotype was seen repeatedly, ten times or more. This chain joins TRBV28 and TRBJ1-1, with no clear D. Trimming removed 6 bases at V and 0 bases at J, with 11 bases between. The CDR3 sequence is 14 residues long. Germline V gene sequence: CDR1 MDHEN, CDR2 SYDVKM. For the CDR3, the DNA is TGTGCCAGCAGAATGCGGACCCTGAACACTGAAGCTTTCTTT. Protein product: CASRMRTLNTEAFF. Full variable domain (missing parts from reference TRBV28 and TRBJ1-1): DVKVTQSSRYLVKRTGEKVFLECVQDMDHENMFWYRQDPGLGLRLIYFSYDVKMKEKGDIPEGYSVSREKKERFSLILESASTNQTSMYLCASRMRTLNTEAFFGQGTRLTVV.

This clonotype was observed many times. This chain connects TRBV5-4 to TRBJ1-1, with D uncertain. The germline CDR1 and CDR2 sequences are SGHNT and YYREEE (reference sequence). The CDR3 is 14 amino acids. V lost 3 bases to trimming and J lost 3 bases, with 12 bases between them. CDR3 in amino acids: CASSSGGKDTEAFF. The CDR3 DNA follows: TGTGCCAGCAGCTCGGGTGGGAAGGACACTGAAGCTTTCTTT.

This clonotype was seen at least ten times. J is TRBJ2-6 and V is TRBV2; D uncertain. Trimming removed 7 bases at V and 0 bases at J, with 7 bases between. CDR3 length: 14 residues. From germline, CDR1 is SNHLY and CDR2 FYNNEI. The CDR3 loop is CASTQSSGANVLTF. The CDR3 DNA reads as TGTGCCAGCACGCAGAGCTCTGGGGCCAACGTCCTGACTTTC.

This clonotype showed up many times. This chain uses TRBV7-9 with TRBJ2-3; D uncertain. V was trimmed by 3 bases and J by 2 bases, leaving 9 bases between them. CDR1 and CDR2 from the germline V gene are SEHNR and FQNEAQ (reference sequence). The CDR3 spans 14 residues. The CDR3, as DNA: TGTGCCAGCAGCTTCCCCGGAATCACAGATACGCAGTATTTT. Translation gives CASSFPGITDTQYF.

This clonotype has only a few counts. The chain recombines TRBV20-1 with TRBJ2-7, with TRBD1 as a possible D gene (6 bases). This CDR3 region has 14 residues. CDR1 DFQATT and CDR2 SNEGSKA come from the germline V gene (reference sequence). V was shortened by 1 base and J by 5 bases, with 15 bases between the two germline ends. This CDR3 is CSARVQGVGNEQYF. CDR3 nucleotide sequence: TGCAGTGCTAGAGTACAGGGCGTTGGAAACGAGCAGTACTTC.

The J gene is TRBJ2-3, the V gene TRBV7-9, with 8 nucleotides matching TRBD2. The ends lost 3 bases at V and 2 bases at J; junction bases unmatched: 13. The CDR3 is 18 amino acids. CDR1 and CDR2 from the germline V gene are SEHNR and FQNEAQ (reference sequence). CDR3 sequence (DNA): TGTGCCAGCAGCTTCCCCCCGCCGGGACTAGATTCCACAGATACGCAGTATTTT. Translating it yields CASSFPPPGLDSTDTQYF.

A word on this clonotype: One junction end disagrees with the germline gene, perhaps due to a read error. The rearrangement joins TRBV10-2 to TRBJ2-1; 9 bases are a match to TRBD2. Germline CDR1 is WSHSY and CDR2 is SAAADI. CDR3 length: 15 residues. DNA of the CDR3: TGTGCCAACAGTGTTCCGCGGGGGGGCCTTTTTGAGCAGTTCTTC. It specifies CANSVPRGGLFEQFF.

This clonotype appeared a few times. The chain uses TRBV28 and TRBJ2-3; 16 positions match TRBD2. V was pared by 4 bases and J by 9 bases, with 25 bases of the junction left unmatched. In germline, CDR1 is MDHEN, CDR2 SYDVKM. The CDR3 consists of 22 residues. This chain's CDR3 is CASSSSRVGLAGGRNIAGTQYF. CDR3 coding DNA: TGTGCCAGCAGTTCCTCGCGGGTGGGACTAGCGGGGGGGCGTAACATAGCGGGGACGCAGTATTTT. The whole variable domain, filled in from reference TRBV28 and TRBJ2-3, reads DVKVTQSSRYLVKRTGEKVFLECVQDMDHENMFWYRQDPGLGLRLIYFSYDVKMKEKGDIPEGYSVSREKKERFSLILESASTNQTSMYLCASSSSRVGLAGGRNIAGTQYFGPGTRLTVL.

This clonotype occurred many times. This rearrangement joins TRBV5-1 to TRBJ2-7, with 8 positions matching TRBD1. This CDR3 has 15 amino acids. CDR1 is SGHRS and CDR2 is YFSETQ in the germline V gene. With V trimmed by 2 bases and J by 6 bases, 10 bases remained unmatched. DNA of the CDR3: TGCGCCAGCAGCTTTGGACAGGGCGGAGGCGGCGAGCAGTACTTC. Protein: CASSFGQGGGGEQYF.

In its sample, this clonotype was seen many times. The chain combines TRBV28 with TRBJ1-6; no reliable D call. The germline CDR1 and CDR2 sequences are MDHEN and SYDVKM. This CDR3 has 14 residues. Trimming removed 3 bases from V and 9 bases from J, with 12 bases in between. CDR3 residues: CASSFLVLGSPLHF. In DNA, the CDR3 is TGTGCCAGCAGTTTTTTAGTGCTGGGTTCACCCCTCCACTTT.